This T cell receptor (beta chain) was identified during a study of T cells in Graves' hyperthyroidism and ophthalmopathy. V lost 7 bases to trimming and J lost 1 base, with 17 bases between them. This CDR3 comprises 15 residues. Looked up from germline, CDR1 is MNHNS and CDR2 is SASEGT. This clonotype has ten or more counts. TCR beta CDR3 sequences were amplified from RNA transcripts. HTBI primers drove first-round RT-PCR of the TCR CDR3. MiXCR, applied by TCRdb to the multiplex PCR reads, yields one record per CDR3 protein. This sample has around 350,000 distinct CDR3 sequences, with approximately 19% found just once. Patients aged 18 to 65 with hyperthyroidism were newly diagnosed, with duration under 2 months.

This TCR was recovered from a woman aged 18-29 years with Graves' hyperthyroidism. The chain employs TRBV6-1 and TRBJ2-7; D is ambiguous. Sequenced sample: blood. The CDR3 nucleotides are TGTGCCAGCACCGATTTGGGCAGAACTTCCTACGAGCAGTACTTC. Translated: CASTDLGRTSYEQYF.